This T cell receptor (beta chain) was sequenced during a study of T cells in Graves' hyperthyroidism and ophthalmopathy. Study-wide results and limits: The model foresaw ophthalmopathy a median roughly 6.3 months prior to onset. Within blood appeared most thyroid clonotypes that had expanded above 0.001.

Worth noting for this clonotype: As yet, its antigen is unknown.

V was shortened by 8 bases and J by 7 bases, with 12 bases between the two germline ends. The CDR3 runs to 12 residues. Germline CDR1 reads ENHRY; CDR2 reads SYGVKD. Progressors' blood was drawn at hyperthyroidism diagnosis, before ophthalmopathy symptoms. PBMCs were sourced from roughly 9.1 ml fresh peripheral blood. TCR beta CDR3 sequences were amplified from RNA transcripts. TCR CDR3 underwent first-round RT-PCR with the HTBI primer set. TCRdb called the multiplex PCR reads again in MiXCR, with one record for every CDR3 protein. The sample includes approximately 620,000 distinct CDR3 sequences, around 14% of them seen just once.

The specimen sequenced was blood. This chain connects TRBV10-3 to TRBJ1-5; D unresolved. The sequence was obtained from a woman under 40 with Graves' hyperthyroidism that later progressed to Graves' ophthalmopathy. The CDR3 protein is CAIAEGRQPQHF. CDR3 sequence (DNA): TGTGCCATCGCGGAAGGGAGGCAGCCCCAGCATTTT.